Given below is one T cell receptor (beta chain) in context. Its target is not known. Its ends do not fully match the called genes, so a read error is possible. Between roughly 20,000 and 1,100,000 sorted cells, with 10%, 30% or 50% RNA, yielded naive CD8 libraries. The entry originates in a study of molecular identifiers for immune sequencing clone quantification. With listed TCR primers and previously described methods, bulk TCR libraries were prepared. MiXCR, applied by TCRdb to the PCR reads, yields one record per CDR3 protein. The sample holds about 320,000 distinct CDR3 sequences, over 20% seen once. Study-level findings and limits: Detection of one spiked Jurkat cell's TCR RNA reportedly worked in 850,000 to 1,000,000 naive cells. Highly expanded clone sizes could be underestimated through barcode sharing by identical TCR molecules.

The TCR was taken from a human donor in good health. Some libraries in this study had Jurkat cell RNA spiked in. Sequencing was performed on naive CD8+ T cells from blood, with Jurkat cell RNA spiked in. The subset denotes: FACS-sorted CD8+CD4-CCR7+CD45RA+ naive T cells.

CDR3 protein: CASSRPTSAQESQYF. The CDR3 DNA sequence: TGTGCCAGCAGCCGCCCGACTAGCGCCCAAGAGTCCCAGTACTTC. V usage is TRBV7-9 and J usage is TRBJ2-5, with 8 bases matching TRBD2. CDR3 length: 15 amino acids. Per germline, CDR1 SEHNR and CDR2 FQNEAQ (reference sequence). Complete variable domain (other parts from reference TRBV7-9 and TRBJ2-5): DTGVSQNPRHKITKRGQNVTFRCDPISEHNRLYWYRQTLGQGPEFLTYFQNEAQLEKSRLLSDRFSAERPKGSFSTLEIQRTEQGDSAMYLCASSRPTSAQESQYFGPGTRLLVL.